A single sample is the source of the 6 T cell receptor beta chains below, sequenced in a study of identical twins. TCRdb re-derived calls from the 5' RACE reads in MiXCR, one entry per CDR3 protein. In the table there are approximately 350,000 distinct CDR3 sequences, roughly an eighth of which are singletons. This same sample was also part of a study on yellow fever vaccine responses in identical twins.

The specimen was CD8+ T cells sorted from blood. The receptors shown here come from a woman between 18 and 29 years old in good health.

A few counts support this clonotype. J is TRBJ2-7 and V is TRBV2, with D possibly matching TRBD1 (6 bases). The germline V gene encodes CDR1 SNHLY and CDR2 FYNNEI. The CDR3 spans 15 residues. V was cut by 4 bases and J by 3 bases, with 16 bases left in between. In DNA, the CDR3 is TGTGCCAGCAGTGGACGGATCCGGACAGTCTACGAGCAGTACTTC. Protein product: CASSGRIRTVYEQYF.

This clonotype has a handful of counts. The chain recombines TRBV2 with TRBJ2-5; 8 nucleotides agree with TRBD2. This CDR3 spans 15 amino acids. Trimming took 8 bases from V and 2 from J; bases not matched to a gene: 10. Germline V gene sequence: CDR1 SNHLY, CDR2 FYNNEI. This CDR3 reads CASQAETSVQETQYF. CDR3 bases: TGTGCCAGCCAAGCGGAGACTAGCGTACAAGAGACCCAGTACTTC.

This clonotype was detected many times. The chain carries TRBV15 and TRBJ2-3; 7 bases are shared with TRBD2. CDR3 length equals 14 residues. J lost 2 bases, V lost 8 bases, and 7 bases had no gene match. The germline gives CDR1 LNHNV, CDR2 YYDKDF (reference sequence). The CDR3 DNA reads as TGTGCCACCGATTCGGGGGGAGACACAGATACGCAGTATTTT. This gives the protein CATDSGGDTDTQYF.

This chain connects TRBV6-1 to TRBJ2-1, with 9 bases aligning to TRBD2. Germline loops: CDR1 MNHNS, CDR2 SASEGT. The CDR3 is 16 residues long. V was clipped by 5 bases and J by 9 bases; unmatched bases: 14. This CDR3 reads CASSPGTSLTSGEQFF. The CDR3 coding sequence is TGTGCCAGCAGTCCCGGGACTAGCCTCACATCTGGTGAGCAGTTCTTC.

CDR3 loop: CAITAGSTDTQYF. CDR3 DNA sequence: TGTGCCATCACCGCAGGGAGCACAGATACGCAGTATTTT. The V call is TRBV10-3, the J call TRBJ2-3, with D maybe TRBD1 (5 bases). This CDR3 is 13 amino acids long. Between the trimmed V and J ends, which lost 7 bases and 0 bases, there was a span of 8 bases. Germline CDR1 and CDR2: ENHRY and SYGVKD.

J is TRBJ2-2 and V is TRBV4-1; TRBD2 agrees at 11 bases. The CDR3 covers 16 residues. V gave up 5 bases and J gave up 4 bases; unmatched junction bases: 6. From germline, CDR1 is MGHRA and CDR2 YSYEKL. The CDR3 DNA sequence: TGCGCCAGCAGCTCCCGACTAGCGGGACCCACCGGGGAGCTGTTTTTT. Translation: CASSSRLAGPTGELFF.